The clone carrying this TCR beta chain has more than one count but fewer than ten. Antigen unknown. Trimming took off 3 bases at V and 3 bases at J, with 18 bases between the two ends. Germline CDR1 is DFQATT and CDR2 is SNEGSKA (reference sequence). The CDR3 length is 16 residues. Molecules of cDNA were individually given unique molecular identifiers that were attached to them. Using its own MiXCR run on the 5' RACE reads, TCRdb lists one record per CDR3 protein. The sample holds 90,000 to 130,000 distinct CDR3 sequences, around an eighth seen once. This record comes from a study of early T cells in non-severe SARS-CoV-2 infection. At the level of the study: Sequencing of unsorted whole blood was done on bulk RNA, leaving chains unpaired. Study-level results: VDJdb-based annotation leaned toward anti-spike CD8 responses and missed private and CD4 specificities.

This receptor was identified in an adult who was a healthcare worker with PCR-confirmed SARS-CoV-2 infection or an uninfected control (not recorded which). The sequenced sample was whole blood, obtained at baseline. V gene TRBV20-1 combines with J gene TRBJ1-3; D unresolved. DNA of the CDR3: TGCAGTGCTAGGCCCTTCGGAGTTTCTGTTGGAAACACCATATATTTT. Encoded protein: CSARPFGVSVGNTIYF.